A selection of T cell receptor beta chains follows, all from one sample in a study of blood T cell repertoires in COVID-19. Profiled with immunoSEQ multiplex PCR; TCRdb holds only in-frame clones, not every one. The data show 90,000 to 130,000 clones, under 75% seen once. The sample taken for sequencing was peripheral blood. These receptors were obtained from a woman aged 55-70 years with acute or convalescent COVID-19. The CDR3 runs from the conserved cysteine through the conserved F or W. The D gene is left open where the match is weak. Rows may omit the clone size; those that give it use once, few, many or a size class.

V gene: TRBV4-2
D gene: .
clone size: .
J gene: TRBJ1-2
CDR3 protein: CASSQGGSYERYGYTF
CDR3 DNA: TGTGCCAGCAGCCAAGGTGGTAGTTACGAGAGGTATGGCTACACCTTC

V gene: TRBV5-4
D gene: TRBD2
clone size: .
J gene: TRBJ2-7
CDR3 protein: CASRNWGGTYEQYF
CDR3 DNA: TGTGCCTCCCGGAATTGGGGGGGTACCTACGAGCAGTACTTC

V gene: TRBV7-9
D gene: .
clone size: once
J gene: TRBJ2-7
CDR3 protein: CASSLGGLSYEQYF
CDR3 DNA: TGTGCCAGCAGCTTAGGGGGGCTTTCCTACGAGCAGTACTTC

V gene: TRBV7-6
D gene: TRBD1
clone size: .
J gene: TRBJ1-2
CDR3 protein: CASSYQGQGAKGYTF
CDR3 DNA: TGTGCCAGCAGCTACCAGGGACAGGGGGCTAAGGGCTACACCTTC

V gene: TRBV28
D gene: TRBD1
clone size: .
J gene: TRBJ1-4
CDR3 protein: CASSGTGFGEKLFF
CDR3 DNA: TGTGCCAGCAGTGGGACAGGGTTTGGAGAAAAACTGTTTTTT

V gene: TRBV10-3
D gene: TRBD1
clone size: .
J gene: TRBJ1-1
CDR3 protein: CAIRGDREVEAFF
CDR3 DNA: TGTGCCATCAGGGGGGACAGGGAAGTTGAAGCTTTCTTT

V gene: TRBV7-3
D gene: .
clone size: once
J gene: TRBJ2-1
CDR3 protein: CASSSRGNEQFF
CDR3 DNA: TGTGCCAGCAGCTCAAGGGGGAATGAGCAGTTCTTC

V gene: TRBV25-1
D gene: .
clone size: .
J gene: TRBJ2-7
CDR3 protein: CASSEAGRIYEQYF
CDR3 DNA: TGTGCCAGCAGTGAGGCGGGGAGGATCTACGAGCAGTACTTC

V gene: TRBV7-3
D gene: TRBD1
clone size: .
J gene: TRBJ2-2
CDR3 protein: CASSPGTGGTGELFF
CDR3 DNA: TGTGCCAGCAGCCCCGGGACAGGGGGCACCGGGGAGCTGTTTTTT

V gene: TRBV10-3
D gene: TRBD1
clone size: few
J gene: TRBJ1-2
CDR3 protein: CAISESTGQSRGYTF
CDR3 DNA: TGTGCCATCAGTGAGTCGACAGGGCAGAGTCGGGGCTACACCTTC

V gene: TRBV9
D gene: TRBD1
clone size: .
J gene: TRBJ1-6
CDR3 protein: CASSETGGNSPLHF
CDR3 DNA: TGTGCCAGCAGCGAGACAGGGGGAAATTCACCCCTCCACTTT

V gene: TRBV7-2
D gene: TRBD2
clone size: .
J gene: TRBJ2-3
CDR3 protein: CASSRDGGGANTQYF
CDR3 DNA: TGTGCCAGCAGCCGGGATGGCGGGGGGGCAAATACGCAGTATTTT

V gene: TRBV10-2
D gene: TRBD2
clone size: .
J gene: TRBJ2-1
CDR3 protein: CATARGGAGYEQFF
CDR3 DNA: TGCGCCACTGCCCGCGGGGGGGCCGGGTATGAGCAGTTCTTC

V gene: TRBV15
D gene: .
clone size: .
J gene: TRBJ2-5
CDR3 protein: CATSRDSQETQYF
CDR3 DNA: TGTGCCACCAGCAGAGATAGTCAAGAGACCCAGTACTTC

V gene: TRBV20-1
D gene: .
clone size: .
J gene: TRBJ2-3
CDR3 protein: CSVVRGDTQYF
CDR3 DNA: TGCAGTGTGGTGCGGGGAGATACGCAGTATTTT

V gene: TRBV5-1
D gene: .
clone size: .
J gene: TRBJ2-7
CDR3 protein: CASRLSYEQYF
CDR3 DNA: TGCGCCAGCAGATTATCCTACGAGCAGTACTTC

V gene: TRBV18
D gene: .
clone size: .
J gene: TRBJ2-7
CDR3 protein: CASSPYGAYEQYF
CDR3 DNA: TGTGCCAGCTCACCGTACGGTGCCTACGAGCAGTACTTC

V gene: TRBV6-5
D gene: .
clone size: .
J gene: TRBJ2-2
CDR3 protein: CASSPPGNTGELFF
CDR3 DNA: TGTGCCAGCAGTCCACCGGGGAACACCGGGGAGCTGTTTTTT

V gene: TRBV3-1/TRBV3-2
D gene: TRBD1
clone size: .
J gene: TRBJ1-2
CDR3 protein: CASSPSHLRTGLFYGYTF
CDR3 DNA: TGTGCCAGCAGCCCTTCCCACCTTCGGACAGGGCTTTTTTATGGCTACACCTTC

V gene: TRBV12-3/TRBV12-4
D gene: TRBD1
clone size: .
J gene: TRBJ1-6
CDR3 protein: CASNRDRNSPLHF
CDR3 DNA: TGTGCCAGCAACCGGGACAGAAATTCACCCCTCCACTTT

V gene: TRBV27
D gene: .
clone size: .
J gene: TRBJ1-5
CDR3 protein: CASTPLSATLKGQPQHF
CDR3 DNA: TGTGCCAGCACCCCGTTGAGCGCCACCCTTAAAGGACAGCCCCAGCATTTT

V gene: TRBV2
D gene: .
clone size: .
J gene: TRBJ1-6
CDR3 protein: CASSSAENSPLHF
CDR3 DNA: TGTGCCAGCAGTTCGGCGGAGAATTCACCCCTCCACTTT

V gene: TRBV30
D gene: .
clone size: .
J gene: TRBJ1-5
CDR3 protein: CASSRGINQPQHF
CDR3 DNA: TGTGCCTCCTCGCGGGGCATAAATCAGCCCCAGCATTTT

V gene: TRBV10-3
D gene: TRBD1
clone size: few
J gene: TRBJ2-7
CDR3 protein: CAISPGQGVLGEQYF
CDR3 DNA: TGTGCCATCAGTCCTGGACAGGGGGTATTGGGCGAGCAGTACTTC

V gene: TRBV5-1
D gene: TRBD2
clone size: .
J gene: TRBJ2-1
CDR3 protein: CASSLALAGVENEQFF
CDR3 DNA: TGCGCCAGCAGCTTGGCACTAGCGGGGGTGGAGAATGAGCAGTTCTTC

V gene: TRBV29-1
D gene: TRBD1
clone size: .
J gene: TRBJ1-5
CDR3 protein: CSVQQGDQPQHF
CDR3 DNA: TGCAGCGTTCAGCAGGGGGATCAGCCCCAGCATTTT

V gene: TRBV12-3/TRBV12-4
D gene: TRBD1
clone size: once
J gene: TRBJ1-2
CDR3 protein: CASRTGIYGYTF
CDR3 DNA: TGTGCCAGCAGGACAGGGATCTATGGCTACACCTTC

V gene: TRBV24-1
D gene: .
clone size: .
J gene: TRBJ1-1
CDR3 protein: CATRGAGEGSEAFF
CDR3 DNA: TGTGCCACCAGAGGCGCAGGGGAGGGGTCTGAAGCTTTCTTT

V gene: TRBV28
D gene: TRBD1
clone size: once
J gene: TRBJ1-2
CDR3 protein: CASSLAGRLGTERNYGYTF
CDR3 DNA: TGTGCCAGTTCCCTAGCAGGTAGACTAGGGACAGAAAGGAACTATGGCTACACCTTC

V gene: TRBV4-1
D gene: .
clone size: .
J gene: TRBJ1-1
CDR3 protein: CASSQEELVSAEAFF
CDR3 DNA: TGCGCCAGCAGCCAAGAAGAATTAGTGTCTGCTGAAGCTTTCTTT

V gene: TRBV12-5
D gene: TRBD1
clone size: few
J gene: TRBJ2-7
CDR3 protein: CASGFNRGEQYF
CDR3 DNA: TGTGCTAGTGGTTTCAACAGGGGCGAGCAGTACTTC

V gene: TRBV19
D gene: .
clone size: .
J gene: TRBJ1-6
CDR3 protein: CASSMSWGGQVNSPLHF
CDR3 DNA: TGTGCCAGTAGTATGAGCTGGGGAGGGCAGGTAAATTCACCCCTCCACTTT

V gene: TRBV7-9
D gene: TRBD1
clone size: .
J gene: TRBJ1-6
CDR3 protein: CASSLGTVGTGGSPLHF
CDR3 DNA: TGTGCCAGCAGCTTGGGGACAGTAGGGACCGGGGGTTCACCCCTCCACTTT

V gene: TRBV7-8
D gene: .
clone size: .
J gene: TRBJ1-5
CDR3 protein: CASSADSNQPQHF
CDR3 DNA: TGTGCCAGCAGCGCAGATAGCAATCAGCCCCAGCATTTT

V gene: TRBV3-1/TRBV3-2
D gene: TRBD1
clone size: .
J gene: TRBJ1-2
CDR3 protein: CASSPTGDQDYGYTF
CDR3 DNA: TGTGCCAGCAGCCCTACAGGGGACCAAGACTATGGCTACACCTTC

V gene: TRBV5-1
D gene: .
clone size: .
J gene: TRBJ2-2
CDR3 protein: CASSKDTTNTGELFF
CDR3 DNA: TGCGCCAGCAGCAAGGACACCACGAACACCGGGGAGCTGTTTTTT

V gene: TRBV11-2
D gene: .
clone size: .
J gene: TRBJ2-7
CDR3 protein: CASSSEYEQYF
CDR3 DNA: TGTGCCAGCAGCTCCGAGTACGAGCAGTACTTC

V gene: TRBV6-5
D gene: .
clone size: .
J gene: TRBJ1-2
CDR3 protein: CASSYEFQGRSGGYTF
CDR3 DNA: TGTGCCAGCAGTTACGAATTCCAGGGGCGTTCGGGTGGCTACACCTTC

V gene: TRBV9
D gene: .
clone size: .
J gene: TRBJ1-1
CDR3 protein: CASSRGQGNTEAFF
CDR3 DNA: TGTGCCAGCAGCAGGGGCCAGGGGAACACTGAAGCTTTCTTT

V gene: TRBV29-1
D gene: .
clone size: .
J gene: TRBJ1-1
CDR3 protein: CSTRERNTEAFF
CDR3 DNA: TGCAGCACTCGAGAAAGGAACACTGAAGCTTTCTTT

V gene: TRBV5-4
D gene: TRBD1
clone size: .
J gene: TRBJ1-2
CDR3 protein: CASSSGQGITNYGYTF
CDR3 DNA: TGTGCCAGCAGCTCAGGACAGGGAATTACTAACTATGGCTACACCTTC

V gene: TRBV11-2
D gene: .
clone size: .
J gene: TRBJ2-5
CDR3 protein: CASSFNRGHGGKTQYF
CDR3 DNA: TGTGCCAGCAGCTTCAACAGGGGCCACGGGGGCAAGACCCAGTACTTC

V gene: TRBV23-1
D gene: .
clone size: .
J gene: TRBJ2-5
CDR3 protein: CASSRGGRGHRGSQETQYF
CDR3 DNA: TGCGCCAGCAGTCGCGGGGGGAGGGGACACAGGGGCTCTCAAGAGACCCAGTACTTC

V gene: TRBV21-1
D gene: .
clone size: .
J gene: TRBJ1-5
CDR3 protein: CASSKVLGRVGDASNQPQHF
CDR3 DNA: TGTGCCAGCAGCAAAGTTTTGGGCAGGGTAGGGGATGCGAGCAATCAGCCCCAGCATTTT

V gene: TRBV9
D gene: .
clone size: .
J gene: TRBJ2-3
CDR3 protein: CASSVAGFGTDTQYF
CDR3 DNA: TGTGCCAGCAGCGTAGCCGGGTTCGGCACAGATACGCAGTATTTT

V gene: TRBV7-8
D gene: TRBD1
clone size: .
J gene: TRBJ1-4
CDR3 protein: CASSLYRTGGEKLFF
CDR3 DNA: TGTGCCAGCAGCTTATACCGGACAGGGGGGGAAAAACTGTTTTTT

V gene: TRBV5-1
D gene: .
clone size: .
J gene: TRBJ1-1
CDR3 protein: CASSFKDTPMNTEAFF
CDR3 DNA: TGCGCCAGCAGCTTCAAAGACACACCTATGAACACTGAAGCTTTCTTT

V gene: TRBV6-5
D gene: TRBD1
clone size: .
J gene: TRBJ1-1
CDR3 protein: CASSNRGRGTEAFF
CDR3 DNA: TGTGCCAGCAGTAACAGGGGAAGGGGCACTGAAGCTTTCTTT

V gene: TRBV5-4
D gene: .
clone size: .
J gene: TRBJ2-1
CDR3 protein: CASSLVGQGQFF
CDR3 DNA: TGTGCCAGCAGCTTGGTAGGACAAGGGCAGTTCTTC

V gene: TRBV30
D gene: TRBD2
clone size: .
J gene: TRBJ2-3
CDR3 protein: CAWSAGTSADTQYF
CDR3 DNA: TGTGCCTGGAGTGCCGGGACTAGCGCAGATACGCAGTATTTT

V gene: TRBV14
D gene: TRBD2
clone size: .
J gene: TRBJ2-5
CDR3 protein: CASSQPGLAIQTQYF
CDR3 DNA: TGTGCCAGCAGCCAGCCGGGACTAGCGATCCAGACCCAGTACTTC

V gene: TRBV27
D gene: .
clone size: few
J gene: TRBJ1-3
CDR3 protein: CASSLSWGSGNTIYF
CDR3 DNA: TGTGCCAGCAGTTTATCGTGGGGCTCCGGAAACACCATATATTTT

V gene: TRBV7-6
D gene: .
clone size: .
J gene: TRBJ2-6
CDR3 protein: CASSLEGVLYSGANVLTF
CDR3 DNA: TGTGCCAGCAGCTTAGAGGGGGTACTTTACTCTGGGGCCAACGTCCTGACTTTC

V gene: TRBV27
D gene: .
clone size: .
J gene: TRBJ1-3
CDR3 protein: CASSPRTDARFSSGNTIYF
CDR3 DNA: TGTGCCAGCAGTCCCCGGACAGATGCCCGTTTCTCCTCTGGAAACACCATATATTTT

V gene: TRBV3-1/TRBV3-2
D gene: .
clone size: few
J gene: TRBJ2-7
CDR3 protein: CASSQMATGYEQYF
CDR3 DNA: TGTGCCAGCAGCCAAATGGCAACAGGGTACGAGCAGTACTTC

V gene: TRBV3-1/TRBV3-2
D gene: .
clone size: .
J gene: TRBJ1-2
CDR3 protein: CASSSTAGWGDYGYTF
CDR3 DNA: TGTGCCAGCAGCTCGACGGCAGGGTGGGGTGACTATGGCTACACCTTC